A single sample gave rise to the 22 T cell receptor beta chains below, sequenced in a study of T cells in Graves' hyperthyroidism and ophthalmopathy. Amplification targeted TCR beta CDR3 regions from RNA transcripts. TCR CDR3 underwent first-round RT-PCR with the HTBI primer set. TCRdb re-called the multiplex PCR reads through MiXCR, storing one row per CDR3 protein. The profile shows a few hundred thousand distinct CDR3 sequences, about a sixth of them singletons. Sequenced material: blood. The receptors here all came from a woman aged 18-30 years with Graves' hyperthyroidism that later progressed to Graves' ophthalmopathy.

V gene TRBV19 combines with J gene TRBJ2-1, with a tentative D call TRBD1 (5 bases). Trimming took off 2 bases at V and 4 bases at J, with 9 bases between the two ends. Germline V gene data show CDR1 as LNHDA and CDR2 as SQIVND (reference sequence). This CDR3 has 14 amino acids. The CDR3 nucleotides are TGTGCCAGTAGTATATCGGACACTTACAATGAGCAGTTCTTC. Its translation: CASSISDTYNEQFF.

This clonotype was detected many times. This chain connects TRBV28 to TRBJ2-7; D possibly corresponds to TRBD1 (6 bases). The CDR3 spans 14 residues. Germline lookup yields CDR1 MDHEN and CDR2 SYDVKM. The ends were cut back, 6 bases at V and 3 bases at J, with 15 bases in the middle. The CDR3 reads CASRLQGVSYEQYF. The CDR3 nucleotides are TGTGCCAGCAGATTACAGGGAGTTAGCTACGAGCAGTACTTC.

At least ten counts were recorded for this clonotype. J is TRBJ2-3 and V is TRBV5-1; D tentatively reads TRBD1 or TRBD2 (5 bases each). This CDR3 region has 14 residues. V was clipped by 3 bases and J by 3 bases, with 11 bases between them. Germline values: CDR1 SGHRS, CDR2 YFSETQ. This CDR3 reads CASSWGSRTDTQYF. CDR3 nucleotide sequence: TGCGCCAGCAGCTGGGGGAGTCGGACAGATACGCAGTATTTT.

This clonotype was picked up a small number of times. The chain is built from TRBV7-6 and TRBJ2-1; a possible D gene is TRBD1 (5 bases). The V end lost 5 bases, the J end lost 0 bases, and 17 bases lay between the germline ends. The CDR3 sequence is 17 residues long. Germline values: CDR1 SGHVS, CDR2 FNYEAQ. In nucleotides, the CDR3 is TGTGCCAGCAGCCAAGAATCCAGGGAACACTCCTACAATGAGCAGTTCTTC. It specifies CASSQESREHSYNEQFF.

This clonotype was recorded many times. The V call is TRBV12-3 or TRBV12-4, the J call TRBJ2-5; TRBD1 might be the D (6 bases). The CDR3 is made up of 16 amino acids. V shed 8 bases and J shed 1 base, with 20 bases lying between them. This chain's CDR3 is CASGREDRTLQETQYF. The CDR3 DNA sequence: TGTGCCAGCGGCCGTGAAGACAGGACACTCCAAGAGACCCAGTACTTC.

This clonotype was detected many times. This CDR3 is CASSFPGLATYNEQFF. As DNA, the CDR3 is TGTGCCAGCAGCTTTCCCGGACTAGCGACCTACAATGAGCAGTTCTTC. The V and J genes are TRBV7-2 and TRBJ2-1; 9 bases fit TRBD2. The V gene end was trimmed by 3 bases and the J gene end by 2 bases; junction bases not matched to a gene: 5. Germline V CDR1 and CDR2: SGHTA, FQGNSA. The CDR3 spans 16 residues.

This chain connects TRBV6-2 or TRBV6-3 to TRBJ2-1; TRBD2 aligns across 8 bases. V was pared by 5 bases and J by 6 bases, with 9 bases of the junction left unmatched. Germline V gives CDR1 MNHEY, CDR2 SVGEGT. This CDR3 is built from 15 residues. The CDR3 loop reads CASSPGRAEINEQFF. The CDR3 DNA reads TGTGCCAGCAGTCCCGGGAGGGCAGAGATCAATGAGCAGTTCTTC.

On this clonotype itself: This may stem from a read error, because a much larger clone lies one nucleotide away. This rearrangement joins TRBV6-2 or TRBV6-3 to TRBJ2-3, with D possibly matching TRBD2 (6 bases). CDR3 length equals 17 residues. Germline loops: CDR1 MNHEY, CDR2 SVGEGT. This CDR3 is CASSYSVGGGQPDTQCF. As DNA, the CDR3 is TGTGCCAGCAGTTACTCGGTGGGGGGAGGCCAGCCAGATACGCAGTGTTTT.

Ten or more counts support this clonotype. The chain is built from TRBV2 and TRBJ2-7; 9 nucleotides align to TRBD1. V lost 1 base to trimming and J lost 2 bases; unmatched junction nucleotides: 0. CDR1 SNHLY and CDR2 FYNNEI come from the germline V gene. CDR3 size: 14 residues. The CDR3 DNA follows: TGTGCCAGCAGTGAAGACAGGGGGCCCTACGAGCAGTACTTC. This gives the protein CASSEDRGPYEQYF.

This clonotype was recorded at least ten times. The genes are TRBV6-5 and TRBJ2-3, with D uncertain. Deletions cut 2 bases from V and 6 bases from J, with 6 bases between. The CDR3 contains 12 residues. Germline V gene sequence: CDR1 MNHEY, CDR2 SVGAGI. In nucleotides, the CDR3 is TGTGCCAGCAGTTACCCGCCGGATACGCAGTATTTT. Translated: CASSYPPDTQYF.

This clonotype occurred a few times. This chain connects TRBV6-1 to TRBJ2-7, with TRBD1 as a possible D gene (5 bases). The CDR3 is 14 residues long. Per the germline V gene, CDR1 is MNHNS and CDR2 is SASEGT. The V end was cut by 5 bases, the J end by 5 bases, with 16 bases between. The CDR3, as DNA: TGTGCCAGCAGTTCCCCCGCAGGGTGGCACGAGCAGTACTTC. This codes for CASSSPAGWHEQYF.

The genes are TRBV5-1 and TRBJ2-7, with TRBD1 matching over 7 bases. V lost 1 base, J lost 2 bases, and 3 bases stayed unmatched. The CDR3 runs to 14 residues. The germline gives CDR1 SGHRS, CDR2 YFSETQ. The CDR3 bases are TGCGCCAGCAGCTTGCAGGACAGGACCTACGAGCAGTACTTC. It encodes CASSLQDRTYEQYF.

This clonotype occurred many times. This chain connects TRBV10-3 to TRBJ1-1, with unresolved D. CDR3 length: 12 residues. V was shortened by 5 bases and J by 2 bases, with 6 bases between the two germline ends. Germline V gene lookup returns CDR1 ENHRY and CDR2 SYGVKD. CDR3: CAISRVNTEAFF. Written as DNA, the CDR3 is TGTGCCATCAGTAGGGTCAACACTGAAGCTTTCTTT.

This clonotype was seen many times. The chain links TRBV7-9 to TRBJ2-7; 8 bases align to TRBD1. Trimming took 2 bases from V and 2 from J; bases not matched to a gene: 11. The CDR3 extends over 17 amino acids. From germline, CDR1 is SEHNR and CDR2 FQNEAQ (reference sequence). The CDR3 protein is CASSLFKYPGGTYEQYF. CDR3 nucleotides: TGTGCCAGCAGCTTATTCAAGTACCCAGGGGGCACCTACGAGCAGTACTTC. The whole variable domain, remainder taken from reference TRBV7-9 and TRBJ2-7, is DTGVSQNPRHKITKRGQNVTFRCDPISEHNRLYWYRQTLGQGPEFLTYFQNEAQLEKSRLLSDRFSAERPKGSFSTLEIQRTEQGDSAMYLCASSLFKYPGGTYEQYFGPGTRLTVT.

Regarding this clonotype: The germline gene is not matched at one end of the junction; a read error may be the cause. The rearrangement joins TRBV12-3 or TRBV12-4 to TRBJ2-1, with 8 positions matching TRBD2. The CDR3 extends over 16 amino acids. The CDR3 here is CATSDLAGPGRNEQFF. CDR3 coding DNA: TGTGCCACCAGTGATTTAGCGGGACCTGGGCGGAATGAGCAGTTCTTC.

At least ten counts were recorded for this clonotype. The J gene is TRBJ2-5, the V gene TRBV12-3 or TRBV12-4; 9 positions match TRBD2. The CDR3 length is 13 residues. V lost 5 bases to trimming and J lost 5 bases; unmatched junction nucleotides: 3. As DNA, the CDR3 is TGTGCCAGCAGTCCCGCGGGAGGGGAGACCCAGTACTTC. Amino acids: CASSPAGGETQYF.

This clonotype was observed at least ten times. The chain has TRBV28 and TRBJ2-3; 7 bases match TRBD2. Per the germline V gene, CDR1 is MDHEN and CDR2 is SYDVKM. J was trimmed by 4 bases and V by 4 bases; bases with no gene match: 11. The CDR3 has 16 residues. CDR3 residues: CASSSLTSRRPDTQYF. The CDR3, as DNA: TGTGCCAGCAGTTCCTTGACTAGCCGACGGCCAGATACGCAGTATTTT.

This clonotype showed up many times. The chain carries TRBV20-1 and TRBJ2-2; D gene uncertain. CDR3 length: 13 amino acids. Per germline, CDR1 DFQATT and CDR2 SNEGSKA (reference sequence). Trimming removed 3 bases at V and 2 bases at J, with 7 bases between. The CDR3: CSARALNTGELFF. The CDR3 DNA follows: TGCAGTGCTAGGGCACTAAACACCGGGGAGCTGTTTTTT.

This clonotype has ten or more counts. This chain connects TRBV28 to TRBJ2-5, with 11 bases lining up with TRBD2. The V and J ends lost 3 bases and 5 bases, in that order; junction bases with no gene match: 8. This CDR3 has 16 residues. Germline assignment: CDR1 MDHEN and CDR2 SYDVKM. The DNA for the CDR3 is TGTGCCAGCAGTTTTAGTTTAGCGGGAGGGGGGGAGACCCAGTACTTC. It yields the protein CASSFSLAGGGETQYF.

This clonotype was detected ten times or more. V is TRBV12-3 or TRBV12-4 and J is TRBJ2-1, with 8 bases matching TRBD1. CDR3 length equals 12 residues. V shed 11 bases, J shed 12 bases, and the junction held 12 bases outside the gene matches. The CDR3 DNA follows: TGTGCCTCCGGGACAGGTTTAATGGGGCAGTTCTTC. It encodes CASGTGLMGQFF.

Regarding this clonotype: One end of the junction fails to match germline, which may point to a read error. The V and J genes are TRBV3-1 and TRBJ2-3, with TRBD2 matching 9 bases. The CDR3 extends over 14 amino acids. Germline V gene lookup returns CDR1 LGHDT and CDR2 YNNKEL (reference sequence). CDR3 residues: CASSYSGSTDTRYF. The CDR3 DNA is TGTGCCAGCAGCTATAGCGGGAGCACAGATACGCGGTATTTT.

This clonotype was detected a few times. The rearrangement uses TRBV6-1 and TRBJ2-6; TRBD1 is a possible D gene (6 bases). CDR1 and CDR2 (germline): MNHNS, SASEGT. The CDR3 covers 16 residues. V lost 6 bases and J lost 0, with 12 bases in between. The CDR3 loop reads CASSTGTFSGANVLTF. The CDR3 coding sequence is TGTGCCAGCAGCACAGGGACCTTCTCTGGGGCCAACGTCCTGACTTTC.